This entry describes one TCR beta chain. Original processing notes: Reference gene primers were amplified, and this amplification served to estimate nucleated cell counts. Measured with immunoSEQ multiplex PCR; TCRdb has only the in-frame clones, and not every one. D and trimming come from the DNA, and the V and J calls and clone size come from that table. The sample includes roughly 51,000 clones, about nine tenths of them seen just once. This sample was taken from a study of blood T cell repertoires in COVID-19. Study context: Acute-phase and convalescent COVID-19 samples originated in the United States, Italy and Spain. T cells, B-cell-depleted T cells, or PBMCs provided the cDNA or gDNA that served as material.

The CDR3 loop spans 16 amino acids. Trimming cost V 6 bases and J 3 bases; bases outside gene matches: 11. Germline V lookup: CDR1 MNHNY, CDR2 SVGAGI (reference sequence). Sequenced material: peripheral blood. The TCR sequence derives from a man aged 70-80 years with acute or convalescent COVID-19. The rearrangement joins TRBV6-6 to TRBJ1-3; 7 nucleotides agree with TRBD1. CDR3: CASRPPGGQDGNTIYF. The CDR3 nucleotides are TGTGCCAGCAGACCCCCAGGGGGTCAGGATGGAAACACCATATATTTT.